The sequence of this TCR beta chain was determined in a study of cytomegalovirus exposure and HLA in healthy donors. This CDR3 has 19 residues. V shed 0 bases and J 2 bases; nucleotides not matched to a gene: 14. Germline CDR1 and CDR2: SGDLS and YYNGEE. It was with 60 Vbeta and 13 Jbeta primers that the PCR ran. Assay: immunoSEQ multiplex PCR; the TCRdb copy retains only in-frame clones and omits some. This table holds around 170,000 clones, about four fifths found once. The V call is TRBV9, the J call TRBJ2-1; 7 bases are a match to TRBD2. The source of this sequence is a woman aged 30 to 39 in good health and CMV-seronegative. What was sequenced was PBMCs. The CDR3 reads CASSVGIGGTGGTYNEQFF. The CDR3 nucleotides are TGTGCCAGCAGCGTAGGTATCGGTGGAACCGGGGGGACCTACAATGAGCAGTTCTTC. The variable domain in full, with the rest retrieved from reference TRBV9 and TRBJ2-1, is DSGVTQTPKHLITATGQRVTLRCSPRSGDLSVYWYQQSLDQGLQFLIQYYNGEERAKGNILERFSAQQFPDLHSELNLSSLELGDSALYFCASSVGIGGTGGTYNEQFFGPGTRLTVL.